This T cell receptor (beta chain) originates from a study of cytomegalovirus exposure and HLA in healthy donors. V lost 2 bases to trimming and J lost 1 base, with 22 bases between them. This CDR3 has 18 amino acids. CDR1 and CDR2 from the germline V gene are GTSNPN and SVGIG (reference sequence). It was with 60 Vbeta and 13 Jbeta primers that the PCR ran. Some clones are missing from TCRdb's copy, which holds only in-frame ones; the method was immunoSEQ multiplex PCR. The data contain roughly 150,000 clones, about 80% of them seen just once; the ten biggest clones take up 5.5% to 6%. This clone was seen a few times.

The TCR comes from a man between 25 and 39 years old in good health and CMV-seropositive. J is TRBJ2-3 and V is TRBV30; TRBD2 might be the D (6 bases). The sample was PBMCs. The CDR3 DNA is TGTGCCTGGAGTAATACAGATTTCGGGGTAGCGGGCACAGATACGCAGTATTTT. This translates into CAWSNTDFGVAGTDTQYF.